A single sample gave rise to the 16 T cell receptor beta chains below, sequenced in a study of blood T cell repertoires in COVID-19. Here immunoSEQ multiplex PCR was the method, and the copy in TCRdb shows in-frame clones only, minus some. The sample includes about 260,000 clones, around nine tenths of them seen just once. The sample consisted of peripheral blood. Source of these receptors: a woman under 40 with COVID-19, enrolled during active disease.

This clone was recorded once. The V gene is TRBV11-2, the J gene TRBJ1-2; perhaps TRBD1 as D (5 bases). V lost 0 bases and J 5 bases, leaving 10 bases between the germline ends. CDR1 SGHAT and CDR2 FQNNGV come from the germline V gene. The CDR3 runs to 14 residues. CDR3 DNA: TGTGCCAGCAGCTTAGATCGGGGGGGATATGGCTACACCTTC. It yields the protein CASSLDRGGYGYTF. Supplemented by reference TRBV11-2 and TRBJ1-2, the full variable domain reads EAGVAQSPRYKIIEKRQSVAFWCNPISGHATLYWYQQILGQGPKLLIQFQNNGVVDDSQLPKDRFSAERLKGVDSTLKIQPAKLEDSAVYLCASSLDRGGYGYTFGSGTRLTVV.

The chain recombines TRBV2 with TRBJ2-2; D is perhaps TRBD1 (5 bases). The CDR3 contains 12 residues. V was trimmed by 6 bases and J by 3 bases, leaving 5 bases between them. The V gene's germline CDR1 is SNHLY and CDR2 FYNNEI. The CDR3: CASSRDTGELFF. In nucleotides, the CDR3 is TGTGCCAGCAGCAGGGACACCGGGGAGCTGTTTTTT. Combining the CDR3 with reference TRBV2 and TRBJ2-2 gives the whole variable domain EPEVTQTPSHQVTQMGQEVILRCVPISNHLYFYWYRQILGQKVEFLVSFYNNEISEKSEIFDDQFSVERPDGSNFTLKIRSTKLEDSAMYFCASSRDTGELFFGEGSRLTVL.

This sequence joins TRBV23-1 and TRBJ1-6, with unresolved D. TRBV23-1 is filed as an ORF, its function uncertain. V lost 1 base and J lost 2, with 18 bases in between. The CDR3 is 19 amino acids. The CDR3 coding sequence is TGCGCCAGCAGTCAATTCTACTGTCCCCACCGGGCCTATAATTCACCCCTCCACTTT. It specifies CASSQFYCPHRAYNSPLHF.

This chain joins TRBV5-1 and TRBJ1-2; D uncertain. From germline, CDR1 is SGHRS and CDR2 YFSETQ. The germline V and J ends were trimmed by 4 bases and 8 bases, with 9 bases remaining between them. This CDR3 region has 11 residues. This chain's CDR3 is CASSPGRGYTF. The CDR3 nucleotides read TGCGCCAGCAGCCCTGGGAGAGGCTACACCTTC. The whole variable domain, remainder taken from reference TRBV5-1 and TRBJ1-2, is KAGVTQTPRYLIKTRGQQVTLSCSPISGHRSVSWYQQTPGQGLQFLFEYFSETQRNKGNFPGRFSGRQFSNSRSEMNVSTLELGDSALYLCASSPGRGYTFGSGTRLTVV.

This clone occurred once. This chain joins TRBV29-1 and TRBJ2-3, with 8 bases lining up with TRBD2. Losses at the gene ends were 3 bases for V and 0 bases for J; bases not matched to a gene: 2. The germline gives CDR1 SQVTM, CDR2 ANQGSEA. The CDR3 runs to 14 residues. The CDR3 loop is CSVDGGASTDTQYF. As DNA, the CDR3 is TGCAGCGTTGACGGGGGGGCTAGCACAGATACGCAGTATTTT.

This chain links TRBV7-2 with TRBJ1-2; D is undetermined. CDR3 length: 12 residues. The V gene's germline CDR1 is SGHTA and CDR2 FQGNSA. The V end lost 5 bases, the J end lost 5 bases, and 9 bases lay between the germline ends. Written as DNA, the CDR3 is TGTGCCAGCAGCCCCTACCTATATGGCTACACCTTC. Protein product: CASSPYLYGYTF.

The chain couples TRBV28 to TRBJ1-5; the D is unclear. Germline lookup yields CDR1 MDHEN and CDR2 SYDVKM. V lost 3 bases, J lost 5 bases, and 17 bases lay in between. The CDR3 has 16 amino acids. The CDR3 bases are TGTGCCAGCAGTTTCCATAACGAGAGGTCCGATCAGCCCCAGCATTTT. This encodes CASSFHNERSDQPQHF.

The chain combines TRBV7-2 with TRBJ2-3, with D maybe TRBD2 (5 bases). There are 16 residues in the CDR3. Per germline, CDR1 SGHTA and CDR2 FQGNSA. The V end lost 1 base, the J end lost 4 bases, and 15 bases lay between the germline ends. The CDR3 loop reads CASSLVPRGAADTQYF. The CDR3 DNA reads TGTGCCAGCAGCTTAGTCCCCCGGGGAGCCGCAGATACGCAGTATTTT.

As to this clone: Compared with germline, one end of the junction differs, possibly owing to a read error. The V call is TRBV6-2 or TRBV6-3, the J call TRBJ2-7, with a weak D call TRBD2 (5 bases). Germline V gene data show CDR1 as MNHEY and CDR2 as SVGEGT. The CDR3 has 13 residues. For the CDR3, the DNA is TGTGCCAGCAGTTACGGCTTAGGCCAACTAGAATCCTTC. The encoded protein is CASSYGLGQLESF.

The chain is built from TRBV2 and TRBJ2-7; 8 nucleotides align to TRBD2. Germline V gives CDR1 SNHLY, CDR2 FYNNEI. Trimming at V came to 5 bases and at J to 0 bases, leaving 0 bases not matched to a gene. The CDR3 length is 13 residues. Here the CDR3 reads CASSSGSSYEQYF. In nucleotides, the CDR3 is TGTGCCAGCAGTAGCGGGAGCTCCTACGAGCAGTACTTC.

The chain uses TRBV7-8 and TRBJ1-1; D not certain. Per germline, CDR1 SGHVS and CDR2 FQNEAQ. The V and J ends lost 5 bases and 0 bases respectively, with 10 bases between them. CDR3 size: 14 residues. This CDR3 reads CASSPTELNTEAFF. The CDR3 nucleotides are TGTGCCAGCAGCCCAACAGAGTTGAACACTGAAGCTTTCTTT.

This clone was picked up one time. The chain couples TRBV29-1 to TRBJ2-3; 11 bases line up with TRBD1. CDR3 length equals 12 residues. The V gene end was trimmed by 7 bases and the J gene end by 4 bases; junction bases not matched to a gene: 1. Germline CDR1 reads SQVTM; CDR2 reads ANQGSEA. The CDR3 DNA sequence: TGCAGCGCGGGACAGGGGGCAGATACGCAGTATTTT. Translated, it gives CSAGQGADTQYF.

J is TRBJ1-5 and V is TRBV21-1; the table calls TRBD1, which could not be checked here. TRBV21-1 is reported as a pseudogene. The CDR3 spans 16 residues. The CDR3 reads CASSKKEQVYNQPQHF. CDR3 bases: TGTGCCAGCAGCAAAAAGGAACAGGTGTACAATCAGCCCCAGCATTTT.

The chain carries TRBV3-1 (or the pseudogene TRBV3-2) and TRBJ1-4, with 8 bases identical to TRBD1. This CDR3 is built from 11 residues. Germline values: CDR1 LGHDT, CDR2 YNNKEL (reference sequence). The trim removed 6 bases at V and 13 bases at J, leaving 4 bases unmatched. The CDR3 sequence is CASRGTGRLFF. CDR3 nucleotides: TGTGCCAGCAGGGGGACAGGCCGACTGTTTTTT.

This chain joins TRBV10-2 and TRBJ2-7; 14 bases are a match to TRBD2. The V and J ends lost 8 bases and 6 bases, in that order; junction bases with no gene match: 6. The germline gives CDR1 WSHSY, CDR2 SAAADI. The CDR3 runs 14 residues. The CDR3 sequence is CASRRGTSGSEQYF. The CDR3 coding sequence is TGCGCCAGCCGAAGGGGGACTAGCGGGAGCGAGCAGTACTTC.

The chain is built from TRBV28 and TRBJ2-1, with TRBD2 matching 9 bases. The CDR3 is 16 amino acids. The trim removed 8 bases at V and 3 bases at J, leaving 11 bases unmatched. Germline values: CDR1 MDHEN, CDR2 SYDVKM. The CDR3 DNA sequence: TGTGCCAGCCATATAAGCCTAGCGGGAATCTACAATGAGCAGTTCTTC. It specifies CASHISLAGIYNEQFF.